A single sample is the source of the 3 T cell receptor beta chains below, sequenced in a study of T cells in Graves' hyperthyroidism and ophthalmopathy. Template material for amplifying TCR beta CDR3 regions consisted of RNA transcripts. TCR CDR3 underwent first-round RT-PCR with the HTBI primer set. MiXCR was run by TCRdb on the multiplex PCR reads, yielding one entry per CDR3 protein. Of around 250,000 distinct CDR3 sequences listed, roughly 15% are singletons. Sequencing used blood. Receptor source: a woman aged 40 to 50 with Graves' hyperthyroidism that later progressed to Graves' ophthalmopathy.

The table lists this clonotype with many counts. The chain couples TRBV28 to TRBJ2-3, with no clear D. The CDR3 contains 16 residues. V was shortened by 4 bases and J by 4 bases, with 18 bases between the two germline ends. Germline V gene lookup returns CDR1 MDHEN and CDR2 SYDVKM. CDR3 sequence (DNA): TGTGCCAGCAGTTATCGCTTTAAAAGTGGCGCAGATACGCAGTATTTT. Residues: CASSYRFKSGADTQYF.

This clonotype was seen at least ten times. This rearrangement joins TRBV27 to TRBJ2-2, with 11 nucleotides matching TRBD1. V gave up 4 bases and J gave up 6 bases; unmatched junction bases: 13. The CDR3 spans 18 residues. Germline values: CDR1 MNHEY, CDR2 SMNVEV (reference sequence). As DNA, the CDR3 is TGTGCCAGCAGTTATGGGACAGGGGGGAGCATGGGGTCCGGGGAGCTGTTTTTT. Translated: CASSYGTGGSMGSGELFF.

This clonotype was counted ten times or more. The chain uses TRBV25-1 and TRBJ1-1; D is undetermined. The CDR3 spans 14 residues. V lost 1 base to trimming and J lost 0 bases, with 6 bases between them. Germline CDR1 and CDR2: MGHDK and SYGVNS. The DNA for the CDR3 is TGTGCCAGCAGTGAATTGGGCCTGAACACTGAAGCTTTCTTT. Its translation: CASSELGLNTEAFF.